This T cell receptor (beta chain) was retrieved from a study of blood T cells in healthy people across ages. Germline lookup yields CDR1 MNHEY and CDR2 SVGEGT. The CDR3 extends over 13 amino acids. V lost 5 bases to trimming and J lost 3 bases, with 8 bases between them. Isolation per sample recovered at least 6 million PBMCs. Then a second PCR, running roughly 7 to 11 cycles, was carried out with a sample-barcoded 5' primer and a J-beta primer mix. TCRdb used MiXCR to reprocess the 5' RACE reads, holding one entry per CDR3 protein. The data contain about 730,000 distinct CDR3 sequences, 35% to 45% of them singletons.

This clonotype originated in a woman in her fifties or sixties in good health. The chain has TRBV6-2 or TRBV6-3 and TRBJ1-5; D is unresolved. The sample comprised blood. CDR3 in amino acids: CASSDDYNQPQHF. The DNA for the CDR3 is TGTGCCAGCAGTGATGACTACAATCAGCCCCAGCATTTT.